This TCR beta chain was found in a study of cytomegalovirus exposure and HLA in healthy donors. Study results and limitations: Whilst most TCR sequences proved rare, a subset of public TCRs occurred across many donors. Cytomegalovirus-associated status was assigned to about 170 TCR beta chains.

This clone turned up a few times. Its cognate antigen is unknown. The germline CDR1 and CDR2 sequences are SGHVS and FNYEAQ. V trimming: 5 bases; J trimming: 1 base; junction bases outside the gene matches: 10. This CDR3 spans 16 amino acids. In the PCR, 60 Vbeta and 13 Jbeta primers were used. Assay: immunoSEQ multiplex PCR; the TCRdb copy retains only in-frame clones and omits some. The table records fewer than 200,000 clones, about 9% of them present only once. This chain joins TRBV7-6 and TRBJ1-1; 7 bases agree with TRBD1. The source material was PBMCs. The sequence derives from a woman aged 30 to 39 in good health and CMV-seropositive. The CDR3 reads CASSPRAGTANTEAFF. The CDR3 nucleotides are TGTGCCAGCAGCCCTCGCGCGGGGACAGCGAACACTGAAGCTTTCTTT.